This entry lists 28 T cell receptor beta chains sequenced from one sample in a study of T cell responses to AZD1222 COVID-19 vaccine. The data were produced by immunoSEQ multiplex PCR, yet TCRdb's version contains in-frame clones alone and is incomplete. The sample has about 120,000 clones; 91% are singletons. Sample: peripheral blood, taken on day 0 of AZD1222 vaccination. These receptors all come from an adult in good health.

The CDR3: CASSPLLGENTGELFF. CDR3 nucleotides: TGTGCCAGCAGCCCGCTACTGGGGGAGAACACCGGGGAGCTGTTTTTT. The chain carries TRBV7-3 and TRBJ2-2; D possibly matches TRBD1 or TRBD2 (5 bases each). The V end lost 5 bases, the J end lost 1 base, and 14 bases lay between the germline ends. The CDR3 runs 16 residues. Germline values: CDR1 SGHTA, CDR2 FQGTGA.

In DNA, the CDR3 is TGTGCCAGCAGCTTAAAGGGGGGGAGCAATCAGCCCCAGCATTTT. This sequence encodes CASSLKGGSNQPQHF. The chain employs TRBV11-2 and TRBJ1-5, with D possibly TRBD1 on 6 matching bases. The V and J ends lost 2 bases and 1 base respectively, with 9 bases between them. The length of the CDR3 is 15 residues. Germline V gives CDR1 SGHAT, CDR2 FQNNGV.

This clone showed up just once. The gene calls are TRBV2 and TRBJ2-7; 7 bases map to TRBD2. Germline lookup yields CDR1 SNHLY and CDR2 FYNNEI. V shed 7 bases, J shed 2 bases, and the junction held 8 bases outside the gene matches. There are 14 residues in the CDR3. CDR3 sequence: CASIPGLAAYEQYF. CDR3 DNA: TGTGCCAGCATTCCCGGGCTAGCGGCCTACGAGCAGTACTTC.

The CDR3 sequence: CASSLSTGGGQNTGELFF. Here the CDR3 DNA reads TGTGCCAGCAGCTTATCGACAGGGGGTGGACAGAACACCGGGGAGCTGTTTTTT. The chain has TRBV7-8 and TRBJ2-2; 9 bases fit TRBD1. The CDR3 loop spans 18 amino acids. Losses at the gene ends were 2 bases for V and 1 base for J; bases not matched to a gene: 8. CDR1 is SGHVS, CDR2 FQNEAQ, per germline.

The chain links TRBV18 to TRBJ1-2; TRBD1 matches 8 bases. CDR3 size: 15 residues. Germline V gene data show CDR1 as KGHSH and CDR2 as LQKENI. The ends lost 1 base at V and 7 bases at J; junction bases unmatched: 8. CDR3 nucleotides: TGTGCCAGCTCACCACGGCCGGACAGGGCCGTTGGCTACACCTTC. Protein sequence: CASSPRPDRAVGYTF.

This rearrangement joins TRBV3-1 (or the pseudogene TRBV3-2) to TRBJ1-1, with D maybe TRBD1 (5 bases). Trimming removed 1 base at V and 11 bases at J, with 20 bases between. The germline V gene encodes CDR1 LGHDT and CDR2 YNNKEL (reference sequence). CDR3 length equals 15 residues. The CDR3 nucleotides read TGTGCCAGCAGCCAAGGGAGACTCCAGGGTAGGGGCGCTTTCTTT. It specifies CASSQGRLQGRGAFF.

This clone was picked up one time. The CDR3 reads CASSEIYPTEAFF. Written as DNA, the CDR3 is TGTGCCAGCAGTGAAATATATCCCACTGAAGCTTTCTTT. The chain couples TRBV6-1 to TRBJ1-1; no clear D. With 2 bases removed from V and 4 bases from J, the gap between germline ends came to 8 bases. The CDR3 loop spans 13 amino acids. Germline loops: CDR1 MNHNS, CDR2 SASEGT.

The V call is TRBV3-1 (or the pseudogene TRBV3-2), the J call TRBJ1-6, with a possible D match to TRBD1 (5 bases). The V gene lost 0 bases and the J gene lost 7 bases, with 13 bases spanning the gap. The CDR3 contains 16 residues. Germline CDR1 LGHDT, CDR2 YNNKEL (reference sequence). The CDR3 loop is CASSQDGGLGNSPLHF. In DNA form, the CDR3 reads TGTGCCAGCAGCCAAGATGGGGGGTTGGGGAATTCACCCCTCCACTTT.

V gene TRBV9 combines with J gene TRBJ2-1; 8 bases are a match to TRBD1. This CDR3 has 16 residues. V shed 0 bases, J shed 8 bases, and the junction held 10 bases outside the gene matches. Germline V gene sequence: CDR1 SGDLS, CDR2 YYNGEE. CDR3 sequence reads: CASSVVSGQVHDEQFF. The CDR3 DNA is TGTGCCAGCAGCGTAGTGTCGGGACAGGTTCATGATGAGCAGTTCTTC. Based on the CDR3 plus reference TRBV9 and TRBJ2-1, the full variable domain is DSGVTQTPKHLITATGQRVTLRCSPRSGDLSVYWYQQSLDQGLQFLIQYYNGEERAKGNILERFSAQQFPDLHSELNLSSLELGDSALYFCASSVVSGQVHDEQFFGPGTRLTVL.

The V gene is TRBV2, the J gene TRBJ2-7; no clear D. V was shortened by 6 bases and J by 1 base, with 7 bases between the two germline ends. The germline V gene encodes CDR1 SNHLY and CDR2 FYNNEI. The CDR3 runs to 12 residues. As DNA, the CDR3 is TGTGCCAGCAGCTACAGTTCCTACGAGCAGTACTTC. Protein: CASSYSSYEQYF.

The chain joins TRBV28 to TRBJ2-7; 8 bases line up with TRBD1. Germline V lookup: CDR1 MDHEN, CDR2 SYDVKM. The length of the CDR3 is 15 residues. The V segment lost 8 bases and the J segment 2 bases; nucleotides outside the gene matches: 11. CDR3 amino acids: CASSPGQVPTYEQYF. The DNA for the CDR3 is TGTGCCAGCTCACCGGGACAGGTCCCTACCTACGAGCAGTACTTC.

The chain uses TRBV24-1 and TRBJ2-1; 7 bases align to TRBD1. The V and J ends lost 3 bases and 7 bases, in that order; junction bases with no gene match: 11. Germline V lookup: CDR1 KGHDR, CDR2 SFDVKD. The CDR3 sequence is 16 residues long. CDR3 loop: CATSDPRTGPWNEQFF. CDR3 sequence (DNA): TGTGCCACCAGTGATCCCCGGACAGGTCCTTGGAATGAGCAGTTCTTC.

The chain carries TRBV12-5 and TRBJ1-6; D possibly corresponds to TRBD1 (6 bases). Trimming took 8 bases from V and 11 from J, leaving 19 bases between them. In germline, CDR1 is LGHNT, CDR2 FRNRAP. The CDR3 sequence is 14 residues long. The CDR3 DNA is TGTGCTAGTCGCTTTGAGGGGGAGTCTACACCCCTCCACTTT. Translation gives CASRFEGESTPLHF. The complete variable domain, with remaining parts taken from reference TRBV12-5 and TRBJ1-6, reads DARVTQTPRHKVTEMGQEVTMRCQPILGHNTVFWYRQTMMQGLELLAYFRNRAPLDDSGMPKDRFSAEMPDATLATLKIQPSEPRDSAVYFCASRFEGESTPLHFGNGTRLTVT.

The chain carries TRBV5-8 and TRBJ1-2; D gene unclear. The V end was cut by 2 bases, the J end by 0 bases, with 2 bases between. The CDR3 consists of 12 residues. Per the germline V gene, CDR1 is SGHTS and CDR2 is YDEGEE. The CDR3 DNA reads TGTGCCAGCAGCTTCCCTAACTATGGCTACACCTTC. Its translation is CASSFPNYGYTF.

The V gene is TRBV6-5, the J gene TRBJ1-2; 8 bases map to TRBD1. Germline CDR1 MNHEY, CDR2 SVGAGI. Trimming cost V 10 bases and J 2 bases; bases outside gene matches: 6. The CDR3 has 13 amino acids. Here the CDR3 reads CATNRQGNYGYTF. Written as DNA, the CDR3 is TGTGCCACCAATCGACAGGGGAACTATGGCTACACCTTC.

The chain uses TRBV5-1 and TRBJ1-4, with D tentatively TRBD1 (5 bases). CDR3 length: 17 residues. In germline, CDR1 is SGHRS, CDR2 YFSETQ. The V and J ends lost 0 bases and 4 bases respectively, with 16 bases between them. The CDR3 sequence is CASSLAGGGDGNEKLFF. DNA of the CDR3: TGCGCCAGCAGCTTGGCCGGCGGGGGTGATGGTAATGAAAAACTGTTTTTT.

For the CDR3, the DNA is TGTGCCAGCAGGCGTGAGACAGATTCCTACGAGCAGTACTTC. Encoded protein: CASRRETDSYEQYF. The chain combines TRBV2 with TRBJ2-7; D perhaps matches TRBD1 (5 bases). CDR1 and CDR2 (germline): SNHLY, FYNNEI. V was cut by 6 bases and J by 1 base, with 13 bases left in between. The CDR3 consists of 14 residues.

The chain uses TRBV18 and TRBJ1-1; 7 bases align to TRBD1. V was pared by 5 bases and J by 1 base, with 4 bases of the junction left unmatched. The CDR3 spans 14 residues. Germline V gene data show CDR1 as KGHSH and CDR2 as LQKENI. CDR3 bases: TGTGCCAGCTCATTCAGGACAGGGAACACTGAAGCTTTCTTT. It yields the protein CASSFRTGNTEAFF.

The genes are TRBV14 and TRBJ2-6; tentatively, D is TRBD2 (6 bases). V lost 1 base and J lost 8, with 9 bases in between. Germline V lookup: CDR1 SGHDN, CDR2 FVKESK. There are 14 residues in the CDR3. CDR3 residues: CASSQAGGTNVLTF. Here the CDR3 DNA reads TGTGCCAGCAGCCAAGCCGGGGGAACCAACGTCCTGACTTTC.

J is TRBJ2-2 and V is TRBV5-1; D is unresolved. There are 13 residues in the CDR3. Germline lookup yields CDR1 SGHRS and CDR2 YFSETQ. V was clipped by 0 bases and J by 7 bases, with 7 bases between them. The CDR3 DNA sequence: TGCGCCAGCAGCTTGGTCCCAGACGGGGAGCTGTTTTTT. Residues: CASSLVPDGELFF.

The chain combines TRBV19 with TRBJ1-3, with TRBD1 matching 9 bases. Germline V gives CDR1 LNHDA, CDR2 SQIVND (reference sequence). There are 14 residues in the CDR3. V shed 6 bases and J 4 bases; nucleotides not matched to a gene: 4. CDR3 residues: CASRNRGQGNTIYF. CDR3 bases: TGTGCCAGTAGAAACAGGGGGCAAGGAAACACCATATATTTT.

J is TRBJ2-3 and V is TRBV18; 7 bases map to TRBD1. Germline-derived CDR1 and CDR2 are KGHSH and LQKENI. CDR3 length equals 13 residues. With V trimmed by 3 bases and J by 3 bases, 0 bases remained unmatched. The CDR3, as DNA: TGTGCCAGCTCACCGGGACAGACAGATACGCAGTATTTT. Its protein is CASSPGQTDTQYF.

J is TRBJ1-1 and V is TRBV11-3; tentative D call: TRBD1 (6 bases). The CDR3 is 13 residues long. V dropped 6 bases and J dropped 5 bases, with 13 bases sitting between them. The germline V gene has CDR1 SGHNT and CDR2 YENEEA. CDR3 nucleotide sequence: TGTGCCAGCAGTACGAACAGGGATACTGAAGCTTTCTTT. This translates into CASSTNRDTEAFF.

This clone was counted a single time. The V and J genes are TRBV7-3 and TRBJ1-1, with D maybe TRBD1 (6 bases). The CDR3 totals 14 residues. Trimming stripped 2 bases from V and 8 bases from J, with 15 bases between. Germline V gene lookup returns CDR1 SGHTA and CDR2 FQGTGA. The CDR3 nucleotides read TGTGCCAGCAGCTTATCGGGGGGCCGCTCCGAAGCTTTCTTT. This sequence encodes CASSLSGGRSEAFF.

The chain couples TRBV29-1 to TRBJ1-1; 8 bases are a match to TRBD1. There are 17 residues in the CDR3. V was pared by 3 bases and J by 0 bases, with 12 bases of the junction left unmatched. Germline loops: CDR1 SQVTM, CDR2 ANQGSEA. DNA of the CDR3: TGCAGCGTTGATGGGGGTCAGGGGGCCCGGGTGAACACTGAAGCTTTCTTT. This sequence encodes CSVDGGQGARVNTEAFF. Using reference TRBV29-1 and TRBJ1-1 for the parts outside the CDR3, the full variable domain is SAVISQKPSRDICQRGTSLTIQCQVDSQVTMMFWYRQQPGQSLTLIATANQGSEATYESGFVIDKFPISRPNLTFSTLTVSNMSPEDSSIYLCSVDGGQGARVNTEAFFGQGTRLTVV.

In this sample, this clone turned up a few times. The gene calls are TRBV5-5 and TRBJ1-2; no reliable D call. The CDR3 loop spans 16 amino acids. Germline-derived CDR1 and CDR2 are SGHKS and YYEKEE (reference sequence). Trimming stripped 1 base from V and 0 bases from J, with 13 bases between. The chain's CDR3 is CASSLWAEGPNYGYTF. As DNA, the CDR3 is TGTGCCAGCAGCTTGTGGGCGGAGGGCCCTAACTATGGCTACACCTTC.

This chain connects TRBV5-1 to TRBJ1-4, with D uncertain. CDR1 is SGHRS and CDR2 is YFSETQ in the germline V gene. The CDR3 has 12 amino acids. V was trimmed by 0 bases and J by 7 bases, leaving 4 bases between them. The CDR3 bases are TGCGCCAGCAGCTTGGGAGGTGAAAAACTGTTTTTT. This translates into CASSLGGEKLFF.

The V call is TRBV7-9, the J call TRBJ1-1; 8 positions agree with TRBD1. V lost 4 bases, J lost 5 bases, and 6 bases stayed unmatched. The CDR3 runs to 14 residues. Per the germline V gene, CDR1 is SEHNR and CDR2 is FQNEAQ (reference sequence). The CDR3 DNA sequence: TGTGCCAGCAGCTCTCGGACAGGGCGTACTGAAGCTTTCTTT. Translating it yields CASSSRTGRTEAFF.